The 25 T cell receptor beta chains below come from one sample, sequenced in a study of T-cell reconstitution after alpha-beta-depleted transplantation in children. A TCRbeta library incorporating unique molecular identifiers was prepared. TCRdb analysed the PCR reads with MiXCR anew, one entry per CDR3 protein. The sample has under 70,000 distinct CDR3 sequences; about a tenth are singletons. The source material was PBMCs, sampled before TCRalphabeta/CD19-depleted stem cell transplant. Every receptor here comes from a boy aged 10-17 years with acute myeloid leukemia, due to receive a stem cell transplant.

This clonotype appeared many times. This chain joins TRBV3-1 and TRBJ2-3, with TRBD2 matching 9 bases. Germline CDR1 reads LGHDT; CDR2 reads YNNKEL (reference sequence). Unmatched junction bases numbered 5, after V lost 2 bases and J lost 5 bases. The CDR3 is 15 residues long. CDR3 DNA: TGTGCCAGCAGCCAATCTAGCGGGATCGGAGATACGCAGTATTTT. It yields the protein CASSQSSGIGDTQYF.

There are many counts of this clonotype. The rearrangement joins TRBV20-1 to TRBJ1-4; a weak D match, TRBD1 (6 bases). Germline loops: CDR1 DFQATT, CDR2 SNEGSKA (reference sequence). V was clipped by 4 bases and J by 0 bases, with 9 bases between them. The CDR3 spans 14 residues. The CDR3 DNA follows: TGCAGTGCTACAGGGGCGTCAACTAATGAAAAACTGTTTTTT. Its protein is CSATGASTNEKLFF.

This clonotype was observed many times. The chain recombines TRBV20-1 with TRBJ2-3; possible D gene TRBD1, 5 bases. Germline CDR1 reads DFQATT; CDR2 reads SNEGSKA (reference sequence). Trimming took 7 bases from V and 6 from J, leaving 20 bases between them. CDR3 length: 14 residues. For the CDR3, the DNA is TGCAGTGGATCGACAGAATATACATGGGATACGCAGTATTTT. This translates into CSGSTEYTWDTQYF.

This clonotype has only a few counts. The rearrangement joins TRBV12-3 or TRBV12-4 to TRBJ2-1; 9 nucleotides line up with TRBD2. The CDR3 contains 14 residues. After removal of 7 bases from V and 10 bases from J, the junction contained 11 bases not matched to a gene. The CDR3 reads CASTTWAGGPEQFF. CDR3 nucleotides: TGTGCCAGCACCACGTGGGCGGGGGGGCCCGAGCAGTTCTTC.

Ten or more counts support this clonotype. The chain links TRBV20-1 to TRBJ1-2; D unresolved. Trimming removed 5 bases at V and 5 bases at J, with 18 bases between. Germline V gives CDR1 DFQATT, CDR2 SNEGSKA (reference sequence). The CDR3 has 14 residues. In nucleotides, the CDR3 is TGCAGTGCTTCGCCCGGATCCCTGGGGTATGGCTACACCTTC. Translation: CSASPGSLGYGYTF.

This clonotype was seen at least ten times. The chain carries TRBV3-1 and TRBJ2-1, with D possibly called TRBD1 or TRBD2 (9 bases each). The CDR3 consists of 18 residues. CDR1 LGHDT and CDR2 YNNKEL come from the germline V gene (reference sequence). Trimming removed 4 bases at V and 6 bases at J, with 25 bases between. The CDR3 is CASSLRFIAGDRANEQFF. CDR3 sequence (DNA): TGTGCCAGCAGCCTAAGATTTATAGCGGGGGACAGGGCCAATGAGCAGTTCTTC.

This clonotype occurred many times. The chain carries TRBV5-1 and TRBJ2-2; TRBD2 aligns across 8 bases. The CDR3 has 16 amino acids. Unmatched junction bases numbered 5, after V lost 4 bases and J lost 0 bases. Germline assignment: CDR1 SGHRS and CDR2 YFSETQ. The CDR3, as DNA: TGCGCCAGCAGCCCAAAGGGACTAGCGAACACCGGGGAGCTGTTTTTT. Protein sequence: CASSPKGLANTGELFF.

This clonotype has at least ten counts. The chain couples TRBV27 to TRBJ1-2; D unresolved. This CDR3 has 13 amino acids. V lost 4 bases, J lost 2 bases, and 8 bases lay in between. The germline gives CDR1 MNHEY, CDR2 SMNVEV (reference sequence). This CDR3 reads CASSSAGNYGYTF. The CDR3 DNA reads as TGTGCCAGCAGTTCGGCGGGGAACTATGGCTACACCTTC.

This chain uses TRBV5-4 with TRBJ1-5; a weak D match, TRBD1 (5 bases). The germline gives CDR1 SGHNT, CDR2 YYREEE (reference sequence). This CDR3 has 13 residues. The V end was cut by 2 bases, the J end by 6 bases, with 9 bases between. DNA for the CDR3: TGTGCCAGCAGCTTTGACAGACGTCAGCCCCAGCATTTT. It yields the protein CASSFDRRQPQHF.

The CDR3 bases are TGTGCCAGCTCACCGAGGGCAGGGGACTATAATTCACCCCTCCACTTT. Protein product: CASSPRAGDYNSPLHF. This chain connects TRBV18 to TRBJ1-6, with D maybe TRBD1 (6 bases). V lost 3 bases and J lost 3, with 12 bases in between. Per the germline V gene, CDR1 is KGHSH and CDR2 is LQKENI. The CDR3 consists of 16 residues. The whole variable domain, filled in from reference TRBV18 and TRBJ1-6, reads NAGVMQNPRHLVRRRGQEARLRCSPMKGHSHVYWYRQLPEEGLKFMVYLQKENIIDESGMPKERFSAEFPKEGPSILRIQQVVRGDSAAYFCASSPRAGDYNSPLHFGNGTRLTVT.

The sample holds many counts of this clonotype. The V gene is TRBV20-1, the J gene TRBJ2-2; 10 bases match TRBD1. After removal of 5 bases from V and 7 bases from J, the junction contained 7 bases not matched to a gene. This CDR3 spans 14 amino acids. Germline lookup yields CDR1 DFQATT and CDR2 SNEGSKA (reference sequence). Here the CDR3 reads CSARQGARIGELFF. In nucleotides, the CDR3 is TGCAGTGCTCGACAGGGGGCGCGGATCGGGGAGCTGTTTTTT.

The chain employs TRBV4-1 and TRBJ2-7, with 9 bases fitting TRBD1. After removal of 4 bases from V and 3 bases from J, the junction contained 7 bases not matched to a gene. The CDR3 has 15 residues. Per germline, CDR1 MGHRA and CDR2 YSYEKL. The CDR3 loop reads CASSLSQGAGYEQYF. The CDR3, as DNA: TGCGCCAGCAGCCTCTCACAGGGGGCTGGCTACGAGCAGTACTTC.

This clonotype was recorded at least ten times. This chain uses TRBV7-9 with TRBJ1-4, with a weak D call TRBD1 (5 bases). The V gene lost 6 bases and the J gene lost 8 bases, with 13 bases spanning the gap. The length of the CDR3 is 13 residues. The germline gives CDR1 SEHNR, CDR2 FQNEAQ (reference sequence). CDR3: CASRSRQNEKLFF. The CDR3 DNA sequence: TGTGCCAGCAGGTCGAGACAGAACGAAAAACTGTTTTTT.

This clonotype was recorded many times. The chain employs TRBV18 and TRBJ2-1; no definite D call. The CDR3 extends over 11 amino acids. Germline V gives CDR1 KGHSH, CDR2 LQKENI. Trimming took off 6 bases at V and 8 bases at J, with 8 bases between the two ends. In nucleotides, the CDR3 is TGTGCCAGCTCGGAGCGAGATGAGCAGTTCTTC. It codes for CASSERDEQFF.

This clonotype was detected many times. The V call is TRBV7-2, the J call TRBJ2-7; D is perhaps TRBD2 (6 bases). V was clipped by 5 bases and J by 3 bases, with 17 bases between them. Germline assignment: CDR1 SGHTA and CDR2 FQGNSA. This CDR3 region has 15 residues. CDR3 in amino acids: CASSLEVTRLYEQYF. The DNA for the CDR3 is TGTGCCAGCAGCCTAGAGGTGACTAGGCTCTACGAGCAGTACTTC.

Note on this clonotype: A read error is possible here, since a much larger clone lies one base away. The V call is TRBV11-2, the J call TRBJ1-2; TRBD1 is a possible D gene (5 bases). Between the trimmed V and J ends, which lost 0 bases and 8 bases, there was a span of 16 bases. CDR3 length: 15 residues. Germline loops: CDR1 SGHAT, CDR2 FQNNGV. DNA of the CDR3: TGTGCCAGCAGCTTAGATCAGGCCCAGGGATACGGCTACACCTTC. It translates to CASSLDQAQGYGYTF.

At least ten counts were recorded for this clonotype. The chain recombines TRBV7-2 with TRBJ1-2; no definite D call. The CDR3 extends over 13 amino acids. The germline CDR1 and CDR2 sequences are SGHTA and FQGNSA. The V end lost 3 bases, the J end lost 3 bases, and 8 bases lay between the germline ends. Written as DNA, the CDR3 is TGTGCCAGCAGCTTCCTACCAGACTATGGCTACACCTTC. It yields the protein CASSFLPDYGYTF.

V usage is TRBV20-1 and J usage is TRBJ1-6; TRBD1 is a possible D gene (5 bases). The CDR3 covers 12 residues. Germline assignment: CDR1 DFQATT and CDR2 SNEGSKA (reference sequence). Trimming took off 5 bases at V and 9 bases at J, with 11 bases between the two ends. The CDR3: CSALGDVSPLHF. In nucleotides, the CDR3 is TGCAGTGCTCTAGGGGATGTTTCACCCCTCCACTTT.

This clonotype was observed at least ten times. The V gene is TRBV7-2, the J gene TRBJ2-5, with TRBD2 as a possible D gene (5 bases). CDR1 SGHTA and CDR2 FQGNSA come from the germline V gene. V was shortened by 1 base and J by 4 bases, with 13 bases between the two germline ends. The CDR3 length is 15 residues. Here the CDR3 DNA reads TGTGCCAGCAGCTTAGTTGGAGGAATGGGAGAGACCCAGTACTTC. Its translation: CASSLVGGMGETQYF.

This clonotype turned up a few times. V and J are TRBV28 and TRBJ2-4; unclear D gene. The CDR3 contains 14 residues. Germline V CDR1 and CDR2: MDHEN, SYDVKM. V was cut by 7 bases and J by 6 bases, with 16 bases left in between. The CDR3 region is CASTPPGRLNIQYF. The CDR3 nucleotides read TGTGCCAGCACCCCCCCAGGCCGGTTAAACATTCAGTACTTC. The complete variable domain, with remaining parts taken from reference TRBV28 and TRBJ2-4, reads DVKVTQSSRYLVKRTGEKVFLECVQDMDHENMFWYRQDPGLGLRLIYFSYDVKMKEKGDIPEGYSVSREKKERFSLILESASTNQTSMYLCASTPPGRLNIQYFGAGTRLSVL.

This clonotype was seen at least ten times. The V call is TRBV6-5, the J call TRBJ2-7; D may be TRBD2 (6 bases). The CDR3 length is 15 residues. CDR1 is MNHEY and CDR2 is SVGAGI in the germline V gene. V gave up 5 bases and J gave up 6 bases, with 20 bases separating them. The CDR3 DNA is TGTGCCAGCAGTAGGTTAGGAGGGTCGGTAGGCGAGCAGTACGTC. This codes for CASSRLGGSVGEQYV.

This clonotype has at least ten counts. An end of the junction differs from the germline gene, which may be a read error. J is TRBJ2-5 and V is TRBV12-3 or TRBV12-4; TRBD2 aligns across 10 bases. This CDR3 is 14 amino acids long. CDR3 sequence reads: CASSLAGVEETQYF. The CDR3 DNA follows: TGTGCCAGCAGTCTAGCGGGGGTGGAAGAGACCCAGTACTTC.

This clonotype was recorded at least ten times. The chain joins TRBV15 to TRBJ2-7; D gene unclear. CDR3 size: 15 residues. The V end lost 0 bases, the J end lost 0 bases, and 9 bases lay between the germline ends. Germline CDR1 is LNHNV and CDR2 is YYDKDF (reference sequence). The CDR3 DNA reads TGTGCCACCAGCAGAGAGCGGCTCGGCTCCTACGAGCAGTACTTC. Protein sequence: CATSRERLGSYEQYF.

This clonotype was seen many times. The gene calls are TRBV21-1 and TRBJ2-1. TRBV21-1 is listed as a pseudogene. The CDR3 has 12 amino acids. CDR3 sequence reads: CASSFDCDEQFF. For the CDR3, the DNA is TGTGCCAGCAGCTTTGATTGCGATGAGCAGTTCTTC.

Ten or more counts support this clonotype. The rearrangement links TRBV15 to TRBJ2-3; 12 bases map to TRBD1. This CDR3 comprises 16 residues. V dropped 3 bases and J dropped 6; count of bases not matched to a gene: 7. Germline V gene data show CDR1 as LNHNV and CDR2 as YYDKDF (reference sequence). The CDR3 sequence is CATSRVTGQGADTQYF. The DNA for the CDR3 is TGTGCCACCAGCAGGGTAACGGGACAGGGGGCGGATACGCAGTATTTT.